This T cell receptor (beta chain) came from a study of memory CD4+ T cells and cytomegalovirus serostatus. Study context: Of the healthy Belgian adults, several were CMV seropositive and 24 seronegative. General study points: Each of around 69 CMV-associated TCRbeta sequences occurred in one to five individuals.

The sort gate was single viable CD3+CD4+CD8-CD45RO+ cells for memory CD4+ T cells. Total CD4+ T cells were enriched by CD4 positive selection. Assay: immunoSEQ multiplex PCR; the TCRdb copy retains only in-frame clones and omits some. The table shows tens of thousands of clones, with over 65% occurring only once. To note about this clone: Antigen: not known.

The J segment lost 0 bases and the V segment lost 2 bases, leaving 5 bases of the junction unmatched. CDR3 length: 17 residues. Germline CDR1 reads MGHRA; CDR2 reads YSYEKL. The clonotype was recovered from an adult in good health and CMV-seronegative. Sequenced: memory CD4+ T cells from blood. This rearrangement joins TRBV4-1 to TRBJ2-3, with 10 bases lining up with TRBD2. The DNA of the CDR3 is TGCGCCAGCAGCCAACTAGCGGGGGCCACTAGCACAGATACGCAGTATTTT. Protein product: CASSQLAGATSTDTQYF.